The clone carrying this T cell receptor (beta chain) was counted ten times or more. The table came from immunoSEQ multiplex PCR; TCRdb's copy has only in-frame clones and leaves some out. The sample is made up of under 45,000 clones, none counted only once. These data belong to a study of T cells after posttransplantation cyclophosphamide. Germline CDR1 and CDR2: SQVTM and ANQGSEA. The CDR3 runs 12 residues. The J segment lost 4 bases and the V segment lost 7 bases, leaving 6 bases of the junction unmatched. Specimen: PBMCs. The rearrangement uses TRBV29-1 and TRBJ1-2; the match to TRBD1 covers 7 bases. This TCR came from a woman aged 45-65 years in good health and a related stem cell transplant donor. The CDR3 region has the DNA TGCAGCGCAGGACAGGAGTCCTATGGCTACACCTTC. Translation gives CSAGQESYGYTF.